These 5 T cell receptor beta chains came from one sample sequenced in a study of Ad26.COV2.S vaccination and SARS-CoV-2 variants. Treatment meaning: 19 received Ad26.COV2.S at low or high dose, single or two shots; several received placebo; per-sample allocation not given. Collection of the samples took place on day 63 after the first injection of vaccine or placebo. Measured with immunoSEQ multiplex PCR; TCRdb has only the in-frame clones, and not every one. The sample shows 350,000 to 500,000 clones, about 92% of them seen only once. This specimen was peripheral blood, taken in a trial of Ad26.COV2.S vaccine versus placebo. The receptor set was obtained from a person between 18 and 59 years old who received the Ad26.COV2.S COVID-19 vaccine or a placebo.

There are many counts of this clone. The V call is TRBV7-3, the J call TRBJ1-1, with TRBD1 as a possible D gene (6 bases). This CDR3 has 14 residues. V was clipped by 5 bases and J by 1 base, with 11 bases between them. Germline loops: CDR1 SGHTA, CDR2 FQGTGA. The CDR3 DNA follows: TGTGCCAGCAGCCCGGGACACTCGAACACTGAAGCTTTCTTT. Translation gives CASSPGHSNTEAFF. Supplemented by reference TRBV7-3 and TRBJ1-1, the full variable domain reads GAGVSQTPSNKVTEKGKYVELRCDPISGHTALYWYRQSLGQGPEFLIYFQGTGAADDSGLPNDRFFAVRPEGSVSTLKIQRTERGDSAVYLCASSPGHSNTEAFFGQGTRLTVV.

The genes are TRBV15 and TRBJ2-7, with 7 bases lining up with TRBD2. CDR1 and CDR2 from the germline V gene are LNHNV and YYDKDF (reference sequence). The V gene end was trimmed by 5 bases and the J gene end by 2 bases; junction bases not matched to a gene: 9. The CDR3 extends over 15 amino acids. CDR3 bases: TGTGCCACCAGCCCCCCCCCAGGACTAGCCTACGAGCAGTACTTC. Its translation: CATSPPPGLAYEQYF.

The chain carries TRBV27 and TRBJ1-6, with 7 bases identical to TRBD1. This CDR3 spans 15 amino acids. The germline gives CDR1 MNHEY, CDR2 SMNVEV (reference sequence). V trimming: 6 bases; J trimming: 7 bases; junction bases outside the gene matches: 9. The CDR3 coding sequence is TGTGCCAGCAGATCGCAGGGGGGGTACAATTCACCCCTCCACTTT. Protein product: CASRSQGGYNSPLHF.

The chain couples TRBV27 to TRBJ2-1, with TRBD2 identical over 12 bases. This CDR3 is 15 amino acids long. Trimming removed 5 bases from V and 7 bases from J; junction bases left unmatched: 6. Germline CDR1 reads MNHEY; CDR2 reads SMNVEV (reference sequence). CDR3 sequence: CASSPSSGRANEQFF. The CDR3 DNA sequence: TGTGCCAGCAGTCCGTCTAGCGGGAGGGCGAATGAGCAGTTCTTC.

The J gene is TRBJ2-1, the V gene TRBV4-3; 9 bases align to TRBD2. The CDR3 extends over 16 amino acids. The germline V gene encodes CDR1 LGHNA and CDR2 YSLEER. J lost 4 bases, V lost 3 bases, and 7 bases had no gene match. CDR3 amino acids: CASSHRGRAGYNEQFF. The CDR3 DNA follows: TGCGCCAGCAGCCATCGCGGGAGGGCGGGGTACAATGAGCAGTTCTTC.